These 32 T cell receptor beta chains were sequenced from one sample in a study of blood T cells in healthy people across ages. A second PCR, run for 7 to 11 cycles, used a sample-barcoded 5' primer plus a J-beta primer mix. One entry per CDR3 protein, called by TCRdb with MiXCR from the 5' RACE reads. The data show 650,000 to 1,000,000 distinct CDR3 sequences, with about 36% seen just once and approximately 13% held by the top ten. The sequencing sample was made of blood. These receptors were collected from a man between 18 and 35 years old in good health.

The chain uses TRBV6-2 or TRBV6-3 and TRBJ2-1; 10 nucleotides agree with TRBD2. This CDR3 is 16 amino acids long. Germline loops: CDR1 MNHEY, CDR2 SVGEGT. Germline trimming cut 4 bases from V and 3 bases from J; bases unmatched to any gene: 6. The CDR3 reads CASSSSTSGFYNEQFF. CDR3 DNA: TGTGCCAGCAGTTCATCGACTAGCGGGTTCTACAATGAGCAGTTCTTC.

This clonotype was found a few times. The chain joins TRBV5-8 to TRBJ1-2, with D hard to call. Germline CDR1 is SGHTS and CDR2 is YDEGEE. This CDR3 has 15 amino acids. V shed 1 base and J shed 7 bases, with 17 bases lying between them. Written as DNA, the CDR3 is TGTGCCAGCAGCTTGCTTCCAGAGGCGTGGGGTGGCTACACCTTC. Its translation: CASSLLPEAWGGYTF.

In regard to this clonotype: This sequence may be a read error, since a much larger clone differs from it by one base. This chain links TRBV15 with TRBJ2-3, with 7 bases that match TRBD1. Germline V gene sequence: CDR1 LNHNV, CDR2 YYDKDF (reference sequence). Trimming cost V 2 bases and J 1 base; bases outside gene matches: 6. The CDR3 spans 16 residues. The CDR3 nucleotides are TGTGCCACCAGCAGATCCGCCGGGACAGGCACAGATACGCAGTATTTT. This encodes CATSRSAGTGTDTQYF.

This clonotype appeared a few times. The J gene is TRBJ2-2, the V gene TRBV27, with TRBD1 identical over 10 bases. With V trimmed by 3 bases and J by 7 bases, 2 bases remained unmatched. The CDR3 contains 14 residues. CDR1 MNHEY and CDR2 SMNVEV come from the germline V gene (reference sequence). CDR3 bases: TGTGCCAGCAGTTTCGGGACAGGGGTCGGGGAGCTGTTTTTT. Its protein is CASSFGTGVGELFF.

This clonotype was seen more than once but under ten times. The chain carries TRBV6-6 and TRBJ1-4, with D hard to call. V dropped 3 bases and J dropped 4 bases, with 18 bases sitting between them. In germline, CDR1 is MNHNY, CDR2 SVGAGI (reference sequence). CDR3 length: 17 amino acids. As DNA, the CDR3 is TGTGCCAGCAGTTATCGGGCCGCCCGGGCGAATAATGAAAAACTGTTTTTT. This gives the protein CASSYRAARANNEKLFF.

This clonotype was counted between two and nine times. The chain uses TRBV25-1 and TRBJ2-1, with D possibly TRBD1 on 6 matching bases. The CDR3 is 12 amino acids. Trimming took off 6 bases at V and 6 bases at J, with 9 bases between the two ends. From germline, CDR1 is MGHDK and CDR2 SYGVNS. The CDR3 loop is CASRGGLNEQFF. The CDR3, as DNA: TGTGCCAGCAGAGGGGGTCTCAATGAGCAGTTCTTC. The full variable domain, rest sourced from reference TRBV25-1 and TRBJ2-1, is EADIYQTPRYLVIGTGKKITLECSQTMGHDKMYWYQQDPGMELHLIHYSYGVNSTEKGDLSSESTVSRIRTEHFPLTLESARPSHTSQYLCASRGGLNEQFFGPGTRLTVL.

V is TRBV7-9 and J is TRBJ1-5; D not certain. The CDR3 runs to 14 residues. Germline-derived CDR1 and CDR2 are SEHNR and FQNEAQ (reference sequence). Trimming removed 2 bases from V and 3 bases from J, with 8 bases in between. CDR3 region: CASSLSSNNQPQHF. CDR3 bases: TGTGCCAGCAGCTTATCATCGAACAATCAGCCCCAGCATTTT.

This rearrangement joins TRBV7-3 to TRBJ2-6; D call uncertain. Germline CDR1 reads SGHTA; CDR2 reads FQGTGA. This CDR3 spans 15 amino acids. Trimming stripped 3 bases from V and 3 bases from J, with 9 bases between. Written as DNA, the CDR3 is TGTGCCAGCAGCTTCCCCACGGGTGGGGCCAACGTCCTGACTTTC. Amino acids: CASSFPTGGANVLTF.

Of note for this clonotype: A much larger clone differs by one base, so this may be a read error. This rearrangement joins TRBV12-3 or TRBV12-4 to TRBJ2-7; D is uncertain. The CDR3 totals 12 residues. The CDR3 coding sequence is TGTGCCGGCAGTTTAAGGGTTTACGAGCAGTACTTC. This translates into CAGSLRVYEQYF.

The chain has TRBV6-1 and TRBJ2-7, with TRBD1 as a possible D gene (5 bases). V was cut by 6 bases and J by 0 bases, with 24 bases left in between. CDR3 length equals 18 residues. Germline V lookup: CDR1 MNHNS, CDR2 SASEGT. CDR3 in amino acids: CASSTPGQGGSYSYEQYF. In DNA, the CDR3 is TGTGCCAGCAGCACCCCTGGTCAGGGTGGTTCCTACTCCTACGAGCAGTACTTC.

CDR3 DNA sequence: TGTGCCAGCAGTTTTGTAGGGGATACGCAGTATTTT. Residues: CASSFVGDTQYF. J is TRBJ2-3 and V is TRBV12-3 or TRBV12-4, with D hard to call. The CDR3 has 12 amino acids. V was clipped by 3 bases and J by 6 bases, with 7 bases between them.

This chain joins TRBV7-8 and TRBJ2-7; TRBD1 is a possible D gene (6 bases). The germline V gene encodes CDR1 SGHVS and CDR2 FQNEAQ. The CDR3 consists of 16 residues. The V end was cut by 1 base, the J end by 3 bases, with 16 bases between. CDR3 bases: TGTGCCAGCAGCTTAGTCGACAGGCTTTTTTACTACGAGCAGTACTTC. As protein: CASSLVDRLFYYEQYF.

The chain links TRBV15 to TRBJ1-6; unclear D gene. Trimming cost V 8 bases and J 5 bases, with 13 bases left between them. Germline values: CDR1 LNHNV, CDR2 YYDKDF (reference sequence). The CDR3 loop spans 14 amino acids. For the CDR3, the DNA is TGTGCCACCGGAAGAGCTCCGGATAATTCACCCCTCCACTTT. Its translation is CATGRAPDNSPLHF.

This clonotype has ten or more counts. CDR3 residues: CASSSGIAGSDTQYF. CDR3 coding DNA: TGTGCCAGCAGTTCCGGAATAGCGGGGTCAGATACGCAGTATTTT. The V and J genes are TRBV12-3 or TRBV12-4 and TRBJ2-3; 8 nucleotides align to TRBD2. V was clipped by 4 bases and J by 4 bases; unmatched bases: 7. This CDR3 comprises 15 residues.

On this clonotype: Germline is not matched at one junction end, which may reflect a read error. The chain is built from TRBV18 and TRBJ2-2; D remains unclear. The CDR3 is made up of 16 amino acids. Germline assignment: CDR1 KGHSH and CDR2 LQKENI. CDR3: CASSPPRISNTGELFF. DNA for the CDR3: TGCGCCAGCTCACCACCGAGGATCTCGAACACCGGGGAGCTGTTTTTT.

With regard to this clonotype: A clone one base away is much larger, so this may be a read error. V gene TRBV4-3 combines with J gene TRBJ2-3, with D possibly being TRBD2 (6 bases). Trimming took off 1 base at V and 4 bases at J, with 18 bases between the two ends. CDR3 length: 17 residues. Germline CDR1 LGHNA, CDR2 YSLEER. CDR3 loop: CASSQAPGLANADTQYF. The CDR3 nucleotides read TGCGCCAGCAGCCAAGCTCCCGGCCTAGCGAACGCAGATACGCAGTATTTT.

Note on this clonotype: Because it lacks the conserved phenylalanine or tryptophan at the end, this CDR3 is likely a read error. The chain has TRBV9 and TRBJ1-2; 9 positions match TRBD1. The length of the CDR3 is 16 residues. CDR1 and CDR2 from the germline V gene are SGDLS and YYNGEE. The DNA of the CDR3 is TGTGCCAACAGCGGCGAATTGGACAGGGGTAACTATGGCTACACCGTC. Encoded protein: CANSGELDRGNYGYTV.

The rearrangement links TRBV20-1 to TRBJ1-1; no definite D call. The CDR3 consists of 15 residues. CDR1 and CDR2 (germline): DFQATT, SNEGSKA (reference sequence). V was shortened by 3 bases and J by 0 bases, with 14 bases between the two germline ends. CDR3 nucleotide sequence: TGCAGTGCTAGCAAAGTGCTTGAATTGAACACTGAAGCTTTCTTT. As protein: CSASKVLELNTEAFF.

Notes on this clonotype: At one of its ends the junction is not consistent with the germline gene, which may arise from a read error. The chain combines TRBV2 with TRBJ2-5; D remains ambiguous. The length of the CDR3 is 12 residues. Germline CDR1 reads SNHLY; CDR2 reads FYNNEI. The CDR3 reads CAGSERWETQYF. In DNA form, the CDR3 reads TGTGCCGGCAGTGAAAGATGGGAGACCCAGTACTTC.

The rearrangement joins TRBV20-1 to TRBJ1-1; no clear D gene. The CDR3 has 10 residues. Germline CDR1 DFQATT, CDR2 SNEGSKA (reference sequence). Trimming pared 4 bases from V and 0 bases from J, leaving 0 bases between. CDR3 in amino acids: CSAMNTEAFF. The CDR3, as DNA: TGCAGTGCTATGAACACTGAAGCTTTCTTT.

This clonotype has ten or more counts. The chain combines TRBV4-3 with TRBJ1-6; weak D call: TRBD1 (5 bases). CDR3 length: 16 amino acids. In germline, CDR1 is LGHNA, CDR2 YSLEER. V dropped 0 bases and J dropped 7 bases, with 13 bases sitting between them. This chain's CDR3 is CASSQDGTIGNSPLHF. Here the CDR3 DNA reads TGCGCCAGCAGCCAAGATGGGACCATTGGGAATTCACCCCTCCACTTT.

This clonotype was seen repeatedly, ten times or more. The J gene is TRBJ2-5, the V gene TRBV4-3, with D perhaps TRBD2 (6 bases). Germline V CDR1 and CDR2: LGHNA, YSLEER. V was shortened by 1 base and J by 1 base, with 13 bases between the two germline ends. CDR3 length: 16 residues. CDR3 sequence reads: CASSQALAQTQETQYF. The CDR3 region has the DNA TGCGCCAGCAGCCAAGCGCTAGCGCAAACCCAAGAGACCCAGTACTTC.

Only a few counts were recorded for this clonotype. The chain employs TRBV4-1 and TRBJ2-2; D unresolved. The CDR3 runs 14 residues. Trimming left V 4 bases short and J 4 bases short, with 10 bases between. The germline CDR1 and CDR2 sequences are MGHRA and YSYEKL. CDR3 in amino acids: CASSLSVSTGELFF. CDR3 nucleotides: TGCGCCAGCAGCCTGTCGGTTTCCACCGGGGAGCTGTTTTTT.

Here the CDR3 reads CSATQGDRVSYEQYF. DNA for the CDR3: TGCAGTGCGACGCAGGGGGACAGGGTCTCCTACGAGCAGTACTTC. The chain combines TRBV20-1 with TRBJ2-7, with TRBD1 matching 9 bases. V dropped 6 bases and J dropped 0; count of bases not matched to a gene: 9. CDR3 length: 15 amino acids. The V gene's germline CDR1 is DFQATT and CDR2 SNEGSKA (reference sequence).

The CDR3 spells CASSQEDRSSYEQYF. The CDR3 DNA is TGTGCCAGCAGCCAAGAAGACAGGAGCTCCTACGAGCAGTACTTC. The chain carries TRBV4-2 and TRBJ2-7; TRBD1 might be the D (6 bases). V lost 0 bases and J 0 bases, leaving 9 bases between the germline ends. Germline V gives CDR1 LGHNA, CDR2 YNFKEQ. The CDR3 contains 15 residues.

This clonotype has more than one count but fewer than ten. V gene TRBV20-1 combines with J gene TRBJ2-7, with D unclear. The germline V gene encodes CDR1 DFQATT and CDR2 SNEGSKA (reference sequence). Trimming removed 0 bases from V and 4 bases from J, with 16 bases in between. There are 15 residues in the CDR3. The CDR3 nucleotides are TGCAGTGCTAGAGATGCCCACTTGGCGAGATACGAGCAGTACTTC. It translates to CSARDAHLARYEQYF.

This clonotype has more than one count but fewer than ten. This chain uses TRBV9 with TRBJ2-1; D is uncertain. The ends were cut back, 3 bases at V and 6 bases at J, with 4 bases in the middle. Per germline, CDR1 SGDLS and CDR2 YYNGEE. There are 11 residues in the CDR3. The CDR3 loop is CASSAANEQFF. The CDR3 region has the DNA TGTGCCAGCAGCGCCGCCAATGAGCAGTTCTTC.

The genes are TRBV4-3 and TRBJ2-5; D is undetermined. There are 13 residues in the CDR3. Trimming removed 0 bases from V and 11 bases from J, with 13 bases in between. Germline CDR1 and CDR2: LGHNA and YSLEER. Written as DNA, the CDR3 is TGCGCCAGCAGCCAAGATTTGCCCGATGAGCAGTACTTC. It specifies CASSQDLPDEQYF.

V and J are TRBV12-3 or TRBV12-4 and TRBJ1-1; D perhaps matches TRBD1 (5 bases). This CDR3 is built from 14 residues. Trimming stripped 8 bases from V and 1 base from J, with 14 bases between. The CDR3 protein is CASGRGGWNTEAFF. CDR3 coding DNA: TGTGCCAGCGGTCGGGGGGGTTGGAACACTGAAGCTTTCTTT.

This clonotype was counted a few times. The chain couples TRBV12-3 or TRBV12-4 to TRBJ1-6; D might be TRBD1 (5 bases). V shed 5 bases and J shed 6 bases, with 8 bases lying between them. The CDR3 spans 13 residues. The CDR3 loop is CASSPRVNSPLHF. The CDR3 bases are TGTGCCAGCAGTCCCAGGGTTAATTCACCCCTCCACTTT.

This clonotype has a handful of counts. V is TRBV21-1 and J is TRBJ2-3; TRBD2 is the table's D call and was not checked against the DNA. TRBV21-1 is assigned pseudogene status. The CDR3 consists of 18 residues. The CDR3 loop reads CASSKGGVLAGGTDTQYF. In DNA, the CDR3 is TGTGCCAGCAGCAAAGGGGGTGTGCTAGCGGGGGGGACAGATACGCAGTATTTT.

This clonotype has at least ten counts. This chain uses TRBV7-2 with TRBJ2-1, with TRBD2 matching 7 bases. The V gene's germline CDR1 is SGHTA and CDR2 FQGNSA. The ends lost 4 bases at V and 7 bases at J; junction bases unmatched: 4. The CDR3 contains 13 residues. CDR3 region: CASSSQLANEQFF. CDR3 bases: TGTGCCAGCAGCTCCCAACTAGCGAATGAGCAGTTCTTC.